The 5 T cell receptor beta chains below come from one sample, sequenced in a study of regulatory T cells in long-lasting Graves disease. TCR beta libraries were built with iRepertoire HTBI primers and Arm-PCR of CDR3 regions. Each CDR3 protein is one row after TCRdb ran MiXCR on the multiplex PCR reads. The sample has under 700,000 distinct CDR3 sequences; 15% to 20% are singletons. The time point here: newly diagnosed GD, antithyroid drugs for less than 3 months. TCR sequences were obtained from RNA taken from PBMCs. This sample also appeared in a second study, on T cells in Graves' hyperthyroidism and ophthalmopathy.

The sequences come from peripheral blood mononuclear cells (PBMCs), collected at new diagnosis, from a patient treated with antithyroid drugs. The receptors stem from a woman aged 40 to 65 with Graves disease.

This clonotype was counted ten times or more. The rearrangement links TRBV7-3 to TRBJ2-5, with D maybe TRBD1 (5 bases). The V end was cut by 4 bases, the J end by 5 bases, with 17 bases between. There are 15 residues in the CDR3. Germline CDR1 is SGHTA and CDR2 is FQGTGA. The CDR3 DNA is TGTGCCAGCAGCTCACTCCCGACAGAGATTGAGACCCAGTACTTC. Amino acid sequence: CASSSLPTEIETQYF. Full variable domain (outside the CDR3, taken from reference TRBV7-3 and TRBJ2-5): GAGVSQTPSNKVTEKGKYVELRCDPISGHTALYWYRQSLGQGPEFLIYFQGTGAADDSGLPNDRFFAVRPEGSVSTLKIQRTERGDSAVYLCASSSLPTEIETQYFGPGTRLLVL.

The sample holds many counts of this clonotype. The chain combines TRBV12-3 or TRBV12-4 with TRBJ1-1; the D is unclear. V lost 7 bases and J lost 0, with 9 bases in between. The CDR3 spans 13 residues. CDR3 sequence (DNA): TGTGCCAGCACCGCACTCCTGAACACTGAAGCTTTCTTT. It codes for CASTALLNTEAFF.

The CDR3 sequence is CASSSPGTGVETQYF. Here the CDR3 DNA reads TGTGCCAGCAGCTCCCCCGGGACAGGGGTAGAGACCCAGTACTTC. This chain connects TRBV7-9 to TRBJ2-5; 10 bases align to TRBD1. The CDR3 runs 15 residues. V lost 4 bases and J lost 4; bases outside the gene matches: 6. CDR1 SEHNR and CDR2 FQNEAQ come from the germline V gene (reference sequence).

The rearrangement uses TRBV5-4 and TRBJ2-3; 7 bases agree with TRBD2. The junction had 13 bases not matched to a gene; V was cut back by 4 bases and J by 5 bases. The CDR3 is 16 residues long. The germline gives CDR1 SGHNT, CDR2 YYREEE (reference sequence). The CDR3 nucleotides are TGTGCCAGCAGCCCTCGGACTAGGACGGCTGAAGATACGCAGTATTTT. Protein sequence: CASSPRTRTAEDTQYF. The variable domain in full, completed from reference TRBV5-4 and TRBJ2-3, reads ETGVTQSPTHLIKTRGQQVTLRCSSQSGHNTVSWYQQALGQGPQFIFQYYREEENGRGNFPPRFSGLQFPNYSSELNVNALELDDSALYLCASSPRTRTAEDTQYFGPGTRLTVL.

This clonotype was counted only a few times. The chain is built from TRBV4-2 and TRBJ1-6; TRBD1 matches 10 bases. J lost 2 bases, V lost 0 bases, and 1 base had no gene match. Germline loops: CDR1 LGHNA, CDR2 YNFKEQ. This CDR3 spans 17 amino acids. The CDR3 sequence: CASSQDGTGAYNSPLHF. The CDR3 region has the DNA TGTGCCAGCAGCCAAGATGGGACAGGGGCCTATAATTCACCCCTCCACTTT.